The 22 T cell receptor beta chains below all came from one sample that was sequenced in a study of blood T cell repertoires in COVID-19. TCRdb keeps only in-frame clones here, not all; method: immunoSEQ multiplex PCR. The table has approximately 96,000 clones, approximately 90% seen once. The source material was peripheral blood. The source is a human donor with COVID-19, enrolled during active disease. The donor label of this sample is uncertain.

The V and J genes are TRBV5-6 and TRBJ2-3; no clear D. The V end lost 4 bases, the J end lost 3 bases, and 15 bases lay between the germline ends. This CDR3 comprises 15 residues. Germline CDR1 SGHDT, CDR2 YYEEEE. The CDR3 DNA reads TGTGCCAGCAGCGAATACAGATTCTCGACAGATACGCAGTATTTT. Translated: CASSEYRFSTDTQYF.

The chain recombines TRBV5-1 with TRBJ2-3; 7 positions match TRBD1. The V gene's germline CDR1 is SGHRS and CDR2 YFSETQ. The V gene end was trimmed by 4 bases and the J gene end by 0 bases; junction bases not matched to a gene: 2. The length of the CDR3 is 14 residues. The DNA for the CDR3 is TGCGCCAGCAGCATGGGACAGAGCACAGATACGCAGTATTTT. It encodes CASSMGQSTDTQYF.

This clone has just a few counts. The rearrangement uses TRBV3-1 (or the pseudogene TRBV3-2) and TRBJ1-1; TRBD1 agrees at 11 bases. This CDR3 comprises 17 residues. V lost 7 bases and J lost 1; bases outside the gene matches: 11. Germline CDR1 and CDR2: LGHDT and YNNKEL (reference sequence). The CDR3 reads CASTLDRGPNSNTEAFF. In DNA form, the CDR3 reads TGTGCCAGCACCTTGGACAGGGGGCCGAATTCGAACACTGAAGCTTTCTTT.

This sequence joins TRBV7-9 and TRBJ1-1, with D perhaps matching TRBD1 (6 bases). The germline gives CDR1 SEHNR, CDR2 FQNEAQ (reference sequence). V was trimmed by 2 bases and J by 1 base, leaving 14 bases between them. There are 16 residues in the CDR3. The CDR3, as DNA: TGTGCCAGCAGCTTATATGCGGGGGCCGGGAACACTGAAGCTTTCTTT. This encodes CASSLYAGAGNTEAFF.

J is TRBJ2-7 and V is TRBV6-1; 10 bases match TRBD1. Germline V gene sequence: CDR1 MNHNS, CDR2 SASEGT. V shed 6 bases and J 5 bases; nucleotides not matched to a gene: 13. The CDR3 loop spans 16 amino acids. The CDR3 coding sequence is TGTGCCAGCAGGGAATTCGGGGACAGGGGTGAGAACGAGCAGTACTTC. This codes for CASREFGDRGENEQYF.

The chain uses TRBV19 and TRBJ2-2; 10 bases fit TRBD1. With V trimmed by 2 bases and J by 7 bases, 7 bases remained unmatched. CDR1 and CDR2 (germline): LNHDA, SQIVND (reference sequence). The CDR3 consists of 16 residues. CDR3 bases: TGTGCCAGTAGTATACCACGACAGGGGGCGGGCGGGGAGCTGTTTTTT. It specifies CASSIPRQGAGGELFF.

This chain joins TRBV5-1 and TRBJ1-1, with D uncertain. The CDR3 totals 14 residues. Germline assignment: CDR1 SGHRS and CDR2 YFSETQ. The ends were cut back, 4 bases at V and 3 bases at J, with 13 bases in the middle. In DNA form, the CDR3 reads TGCGCCAGCAGCCTTGGAGGTGAGGACACTGAAGCTTTCTTT. Amino acids: CASSLGGEDTEAFF.

The rearrangement joins TRBV7-9 to TRBJ1-4; TRBD1 aligns across 8 bases. Trimming took 5 bases from V and 8 from J; bases not matched to a gene: 10. This CDR3 spans 15 amino acids. Per the germline V gene, CDR1 is SEHNR and CDR2 is FQNEAQ (reference sequence). This CDR3 is CASSRTGGTGEKLFF. The CDR3 coding sequence is TGTGCCAGCAGCAGAACAGGGGGGACGGGGGAAAAACTGTTTTTT.

The chain uses TRBV6-5 and TRBJ1-1, with 8 bases matching TRBD1. Germline CDR1 is MNHEY and CDR2 is SVGAGI. Trimming cost V 6 bases and J 7 bases; bases outside gene matches: 13. CDR3 size: 15 residues. The CDR3 here is CASSFLDRGGLEAFF. The CDR3, as DNA: TGTGCCAGCAGCTTCCTCGACAGGGGCGGACTTGAAGCTTTCTTT.

This clone was detected once. The CDR3 nucleotides are TGTGCCAGCAGTTCCAATCCCGGGACAGGGAGCTATGGCTACACCTTC. The encoded protein is CASSSNPGTGSYGYTF. The chain has TRBV27 and TRBJ1-2; 9 nucleotides line up with TRBD1. This CDR3 is 16 amino acids long. V shed 4 bases and J 4 bases; nucleotides not matched to a gene: 10. Germline lookup yields CDR1 MNHEY and CDR2 SMNVEV (reference sequence).

The chain couples TRBV5-1 to TRBJ1-2, with D possibly TRBD1 on 6 matching bases. The CDR3 spans 15 residues. Germline CDR1 and CDR2: SGHRS and YFSETQ. Deletions cut 0 bases from V and 4 bases from J, with 13 bases between. The CDR3 sequence is CASSLGAGAVYGYTF. CDR3 sequence (DNA): TGCGCCAGCAGCTTGGGGGCAGGGGCCGTCTATGGCTACACCTTC.

V usage is TRBV19 and J usage is TRBJ2-5; weak D call: TRBD2 (6 bases). Looked up from germline, CDR1 is LNHDA and CDR2 is SQIVND (reference sequence). The CDR3 spans 14 residues. V was shortened by 6 bases and J by 5 bases, with 16 bases between the two germline ends. The CDR3 loop reads CASSSPGLQETQYF. The CDR3 nucleotides read TGTGCCAGTAGCTCTCCGGGACTGCAGGAGACCCAGTACTTC.

The chain carries TRBV11-2 and TRBJ2-1; 10 nucleotides align to TRBD2. The CDR3 length is 14 residues. Germline V gene lookup returns CDR1 SGHAT and CDR2 FQNNGV. Trimming took 7 bases from V and 6 from J; bases not matched to a gene: 6. CDR3 region: CASNLAGVTNEQFF. The DNA for the CDR3 is TGTGCCAGCAATCTAGCGGGAGTAACCAATGAGCAGTTCTTC.

This clone appeared a single time. The chain couples TRBV19 to TRBJ2-5, with 7 bases identical to TRBD2. Germline values: CDR1 LNHDA, CDR2 SQIVND (reference sequence). The CDR3 has 14 residues. With V trimmed by 8 bases and J by 1 base, 7 bases remained unmatched. The CDR3 is CASSRLASQETQYF. DNA for the CDR3: TGTGCCAGTTCACGACTAGCCTCCCAAGAGACCCAGTACTTC.

Only one count was recorded for this clone. V and J are TRBV9 and TRBJ1-3, with D unresolved. Germline-derived CDR1 and CDR2 are SGDLS and YYNGEE. The CDR3 is made up of 15 amino acids. Trimming took 0 bases from V and 2 from J, leaving 9 bases between them. The CDR3 protein is CASSVEPGTGNTIYF. In DNA, the CDR3 is TGTGCCAGCAGCGTAGAACCCGGGACTGGAAACACCATATATTTT.

The rearrangement uses TRBV4-1 and TRBJ2-7; D may be TRBD2 (5 bases). Trimming stripped 4 bases from V and 2 bases from J, with 30 bases between. CDR1 MGHRA and CDR2 YSYEKL come from the germline V gene. The CDR3 covers 20 residues. CDR3 sequence: CASSPYERSYSAGKAYEQYF. For the CDR3, the DNA is TGCGCCAGCAGCCCATACGAAAGGTCCTACTCCGCGGGTAAGGCCTACGAGCAGTACTTC.

Concerning this clone itself: At one end the junction does not follow the germline gene, possibly because of a read error. This chain links TRBV2 with TRBJ2-3; 8 bases are a match to TRBD1. CDR3 length equals 12 residues. The germline V gene encodes CDR1 SNHLY and CDR2 FYNNEI. The CDR3 sequence: CASSDSDREKNF. CDR3 coding DNA: TGTGCCAGCAGTGACTCGGACAGGGAAAAAAATTTT.

The chain combines TRBV12-3 or TRBV12-4 with TRBJ1-2, with D unclear. The V gene lost 5 bases and the J gene lost 7 bases, with 14 bases spanning the gap. The CDR3 has 13 amino acids. The CDR3 protein is CASSRSASGGYTF. The CDR3 DNA reads as TGTGCCAGCAGTAGATCTGCCTCCGGTGGCTACACCTTC.

The chain employs TRBV15 and TRBJ1-5; tentatively, D is TRBD1 (5 bases). The germline CDR1 and CDR2 sequences are LNHNV and YYDKDF (reference sequence). The V gene lost 1 base and the J gene lost 1 base, with 17 bases spanning the gap. The CDR3 runs 18 residues. The CDR3 nucleotides read TGTGCCACCAGCAGAGGCTGGCCAGGGATGGCCAGCAATCAGCCCCAGCATTTT. This gives the protein CATSRGWPGMASNQPQHF.

The chain has TRBV11-3 and TRBJ2-3; 11 bases map to TRBD2. V lost 6 bases to trimming and J lost 7 bases; unmatched junction nucleotides: 9. Germline assignment: CDR1 SGHNT and CDR2 YENEEA. The CDR3 spans 15 residues. The CDR3 loop is CASSSPSGGLYTQYF. In nucleotides, the CDR3 is TGTGCCAGCAGTTCCCCTAGCGGGGGGTTGTATACGCAGTATTTT.

The chain joins TRBV5-4 to TRBJ2-1, with 14 positions matching TRBD2. V shed 0 bases and J 9 bases; nucleotides not matched to a gene: 2. This CDR3 has 15 residues. Germline loops: CDR1 SGHNT, CDR2 YYREEE (reference sequence). In nucleotides, the CDR3 is TGTGCCAGCAGCTTGGGACTAGCGGGAGGGGCTGAGCAGTTCTTC. Translation gives CASSLGLAGGAEQFF.

The rearrangement uses TRBV3-1 (or the pseudogene TRBV3-2) and TRBJ1-2, with TRBD1 matching 12 bases. Germline V gene data show CDR1 as LGHDT and CDR2 as YNNKEL (reference sequence). This CDR3 has 16 residues. J was trimmed by 12 bases and V by 1 base; bases with no gene match: 12. The CDR3 loop reads CASSQGLPGTGGRDTF. CDR3 coding DNA: TGTGCCAGCAGCCAAGGCCTACCCGGGACAGGGGGCAGAGACACCTTC.